This T cell receptor beta chain was documented in a study of T cells after somatic rescue of genetic block. Measured with immunoSEQ multiplex PCR; TCRdb has only the in-frame clones, and not every one. This sample has 80,000 to 90,000 clones, with 75% to 90% found just once. This CDR3 comprises 19 residues. Germline CDR1 reads ENHRY; CDR2 reads SYGVKD. The V and J ends lost 3 bases and 0 bases respectively, with 22 bases between them. The chain uses TRBV10-3 and TRBJ2-3; D is perhaps TRBD1 (6 bases). The specimen sequenced was peripheral blood mononuclear cells (PBMCs). The source of this sequence is a young woman. The CDR3 region has the DNA TGTGCCATCAGTGACTCGGTTTGGGAAACGGGACAAAGCACAGATACGCAGTATTTT. Amino acid sequence: CAISDSVWETGQSTDTQYF.